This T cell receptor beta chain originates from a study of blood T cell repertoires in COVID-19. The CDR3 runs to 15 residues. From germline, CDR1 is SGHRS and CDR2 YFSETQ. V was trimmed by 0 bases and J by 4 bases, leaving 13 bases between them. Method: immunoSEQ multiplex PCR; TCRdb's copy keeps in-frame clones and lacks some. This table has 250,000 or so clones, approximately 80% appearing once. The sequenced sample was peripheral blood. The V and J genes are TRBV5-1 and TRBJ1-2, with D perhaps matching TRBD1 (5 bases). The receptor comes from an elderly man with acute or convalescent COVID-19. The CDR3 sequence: CASSLEVQAPYGYTF. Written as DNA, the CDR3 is TGCGCCAGCAGCTTGGAAGTACAGGCCCCCTATGGCTACACCTTC.